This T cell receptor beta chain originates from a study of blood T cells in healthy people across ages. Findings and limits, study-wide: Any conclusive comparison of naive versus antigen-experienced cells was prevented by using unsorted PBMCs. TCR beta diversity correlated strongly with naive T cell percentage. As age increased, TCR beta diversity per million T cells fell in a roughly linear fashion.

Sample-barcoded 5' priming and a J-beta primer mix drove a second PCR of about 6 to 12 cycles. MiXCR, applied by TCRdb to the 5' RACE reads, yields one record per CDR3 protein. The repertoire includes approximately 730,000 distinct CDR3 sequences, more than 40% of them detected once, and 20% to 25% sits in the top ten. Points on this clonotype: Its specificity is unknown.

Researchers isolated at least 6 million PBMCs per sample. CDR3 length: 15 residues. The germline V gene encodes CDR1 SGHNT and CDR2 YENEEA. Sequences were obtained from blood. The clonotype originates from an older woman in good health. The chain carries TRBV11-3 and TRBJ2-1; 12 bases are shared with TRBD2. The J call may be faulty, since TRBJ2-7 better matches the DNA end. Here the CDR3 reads CASSTGLAGSDEQYF. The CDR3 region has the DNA TGTGCCAGCAGCACGGGACTAGCGGGTTCGGATGAGCAGTACTTC.